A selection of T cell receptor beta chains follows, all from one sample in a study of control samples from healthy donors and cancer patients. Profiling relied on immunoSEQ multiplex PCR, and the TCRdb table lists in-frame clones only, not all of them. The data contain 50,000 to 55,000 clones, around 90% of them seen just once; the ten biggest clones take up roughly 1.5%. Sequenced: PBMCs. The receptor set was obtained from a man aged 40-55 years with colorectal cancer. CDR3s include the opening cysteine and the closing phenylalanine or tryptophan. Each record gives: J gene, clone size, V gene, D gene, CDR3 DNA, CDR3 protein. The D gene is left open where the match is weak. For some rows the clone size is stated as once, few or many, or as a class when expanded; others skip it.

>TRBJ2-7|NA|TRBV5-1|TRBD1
TGCGCCAGCAGCTTTGACAGGGCTTCGGCTTACGAGCAGTACTTC
CASSFDRASAYEQYF
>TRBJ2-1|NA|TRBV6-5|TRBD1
TGTGCCAGCAGCCCCCGGGACAGGGTAAATGAGCAGTTCTTC
CASSPRDRVNEQFF
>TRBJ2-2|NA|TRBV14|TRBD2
TGTGCCAGCAGCCCTAGACTAGCCCGAATCACCGGGGAGCTGTTTTTT
CASSPRLARITGELFF
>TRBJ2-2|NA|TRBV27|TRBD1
TGTGCCAGCAGTTTACCCCGACAGGGATCGGGCACCGGGGAGCTGTTTTTT
CASSLPRQGSGTGELFF
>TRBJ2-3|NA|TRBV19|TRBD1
TGTGCCAGTGACTATTGGACAGGGAAACAATGGCACACAGATACGCAGTATTTT
CASDYWTGKQWHTDTQYF
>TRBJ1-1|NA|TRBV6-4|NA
TGTGCCAGCAGTCAAACGACGAACACTGAAGCTTTCTTT
CASSQTTNTEAFF
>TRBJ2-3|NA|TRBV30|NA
TGTGCCCGGGGTTGGACAGATACGCAGTATTTT
CARGWTDTQYF
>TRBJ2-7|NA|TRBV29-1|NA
TGCAGCGTTGAATCCGATCGTGAGGGGACCTACGAGCAGTACTTC
CSVESDREGTYEQYF
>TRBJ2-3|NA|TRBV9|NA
TGTGCCAGCAGCGTAGCTACCTCGTCAGATACGCAGTATTTT
CASSVATSSDTQYF
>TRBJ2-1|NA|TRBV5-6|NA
TGTGCCAGCAGCGATTACATAGACAGTGAGCAGTTCTTC
CASSDYIDSEQFF
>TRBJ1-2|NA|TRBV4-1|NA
TGCGCCAGCAGCCAAGTTCTTCAGGGAGACTATGGCTACACCTTC
CASSQVLQGDYGYTF
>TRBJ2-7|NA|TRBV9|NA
TGTGCCAGCAGCGTTGCCGATGAGGGCTTGAGTGAGCAGTACTTC
CASSVADEGLSEQYF
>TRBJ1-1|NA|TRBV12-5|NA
TGTGCTAGTGGTTTCCCGTCAACAGGGAACCCTGAAGCTTTCTTT
CASGFPSTGNPEAFF
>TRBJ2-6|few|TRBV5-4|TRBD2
TGTGCCAGCAGCTGGGAGGGCCTCTCTTTCTCCCTCTCTGGGGCCAACGTCCTGACTTTC
CASSWEGLSFSLSGANVLTF
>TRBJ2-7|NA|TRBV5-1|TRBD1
TGCGCCAGCAGCTTGACCAGGGGGACCTACGAGCAGTACTTC
CASSLTRGTYEQYF
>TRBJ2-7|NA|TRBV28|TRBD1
TGTGCCAGCAGTTCGTATATTACAGGGGGATTATACGAGCAGTACTTC
CASSSYITGGLYEQYF
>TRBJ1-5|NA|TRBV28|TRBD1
TGTGCCAGCAGTTATACCGGGACAGTGAACAATCAGCCCCAGCATTTT
CASSYTGTVNNQPQHF
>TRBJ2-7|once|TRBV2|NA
TGTGCCACACAATGGCAGTCGAGCTCCTACGAGCAGTACTTC
CATQWQSSSYEQYF
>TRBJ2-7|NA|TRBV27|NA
TGTGCCAGCAGTTCACGTCAGAACGAGCAGTACTTC
CASSSRQNEQYF
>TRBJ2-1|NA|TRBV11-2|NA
TGTGCCAGCAGCTACACTAGGAACAATGAGCAGTTCTTC
CASSYTRNNEQFF
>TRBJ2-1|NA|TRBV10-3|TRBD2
TGTGCCACCCGCCCGACTAGCGGGAGGAGCAATGAGCAGTTCTTC
CATRPTSGRSNEQFF
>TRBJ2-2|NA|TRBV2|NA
TGTGCCAGCATTAAGTACGTCGGGGAGCTGTTTTTT
CASIKYVGELFF
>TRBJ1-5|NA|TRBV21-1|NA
TGTGCCAGCAGCCACAGCGGACAGGCGGATAGCAATCAGCCCCAGCATTTT
CASSHSGQADSNQPQHF
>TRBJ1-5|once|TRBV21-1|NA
TGTGCCAGCAGCAAAGGACAGCCCTTATACTGTAATCAGCCCCAGCATTTT
CASSKGQPLYCNQPQHF
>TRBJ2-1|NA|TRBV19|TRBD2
TGTGCCAGTAGTATGCTAGCGGGAGGACTTGAGCAGTTCTTC
CASSMLAGGLEQFF
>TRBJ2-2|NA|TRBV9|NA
TGTGCCAGCAGCGTCCTCACAGGAACCGGGGAGCTGTTTTTT
CASSVLTGTGELFF
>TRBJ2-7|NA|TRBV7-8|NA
TGTGCCAGCAGCTTAGGTTCCTACGAGCAGTACTTC
CASSLGSYEQYF
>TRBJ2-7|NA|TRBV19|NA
TGTGCCAGTAGTATAGTCGGGGGTGGTCTCTACGAGCAGTACTTC
CASSIVGGGLYEQYF
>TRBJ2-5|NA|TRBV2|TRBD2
TGTGCCAGCAGTGTGGGACTAGCGGAGTACCAAGAGACCCAGTACTTC
CASSVGLAEYQETQYF
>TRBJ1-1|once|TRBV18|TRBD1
TGTGCCAGCAGACCGGGACAGGGGTCCACTGAAGCTTTCTTT
CASRPGQGSTEAFF
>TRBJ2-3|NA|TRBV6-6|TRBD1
TGTGCCAGCCAGACAGGGGACGGCACAGATACGCAGTATTTT
CASQTGDGTDTQYF
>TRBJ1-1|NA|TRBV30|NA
TGTGCCTGGAGAGCCGGGACGGTGATCACTGAAGCTTTCTTT
CAWRAGTVITEAFF
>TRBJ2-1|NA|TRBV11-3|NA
TGTGCCAGCAGCTTTAGCGCCGAGTCGGATGAGCAGTTCTTC
CASSFSAESDEQFF
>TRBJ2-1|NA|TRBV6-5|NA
TGTGCCAGCAGTAAGCAAGACCGGGAAAATGAGCAGTTCTTC
CASSKQDRENEQFF
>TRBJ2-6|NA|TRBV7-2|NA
TGTGCCAGCAGCTTAGCGCTGCGAGGGCCTGGGGCCAACGTCCTGACTTTC
CASSLALRGPGANVLTF
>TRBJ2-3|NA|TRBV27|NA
TGTGCCAGCAGTTTAACCGTCTTGGATACGCAGTATTTT
CASSLTVLDTQYF
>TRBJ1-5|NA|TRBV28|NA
TGTGCCAGCAGTCCCAACAATCAGCCCCAGCATTTT
CASSPNNQPQHF
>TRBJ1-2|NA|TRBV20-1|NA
TGCAGTGCTAGTTCTGACTATGGCTACACCTTC
CSASSDYGYTF
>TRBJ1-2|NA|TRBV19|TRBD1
TGTGCCAGTAGGGACAGGGGGCCCATCGTTAACTATGGCTACACCTTC
CASRDRGPIVNYGYTF
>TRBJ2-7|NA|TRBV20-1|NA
TGCAGTGCCCCGCTCGGATACGAGCAGTACTTC
CSAPLGYEQYF
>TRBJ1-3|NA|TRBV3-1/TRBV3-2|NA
TGTGCCAGCAGCCAAGATAGATCAGGGCTTGGAAACACCATATATTTT
CASSQDRSGLGNTIYF
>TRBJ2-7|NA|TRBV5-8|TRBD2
TGTGCCAGCAGCTACCCCAGCGGGAGGGCCTCAGACGAGCAGTACTTC
CASSYPSGRASDEQYF
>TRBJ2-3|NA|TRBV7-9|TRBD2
TGTGCCAGCAGACCTTGGGAGGGATCCACAGATACGCAGTATTTT
CASRPWEGSTDTQYF
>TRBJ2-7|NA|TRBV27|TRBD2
TGTGCCAGCACCAAAATAGCGGGAGGGCCGATTAAAACCGAGCAGTACTTC
CASTKIAGGPIKTEQYF
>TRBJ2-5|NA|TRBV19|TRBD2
TGTGCCAGTAGTGCCTTGACTAGCGGAGCCCCACAAGAGACCCAGTACTTC
CASSALTSGAPQETQYF
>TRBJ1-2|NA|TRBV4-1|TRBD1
TGCGCCAGCAGCCAAAGGTTCGTGGGACAGGGGCTACTATGGCTAGGCTACACCTTC
CASSQRFVGQGLLWLGYTF
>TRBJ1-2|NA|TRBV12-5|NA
TGTGCTAGTGGTTTTGCCCTCATGGGGGCGGATGGCTACACCTTC
CASGFALMGADGYTF
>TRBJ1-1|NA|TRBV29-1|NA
TGCAGCGTTGAAGATTACGGGGCGGGCACTGAAGCTTTCTTT
CSVEDYGAGTEAFF
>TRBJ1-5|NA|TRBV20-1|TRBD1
TGCAGTGCTAGTGAGCTGGGGGCAGGGGGGAATCAGCCCCAGCATTTT
CSASELGAGGNQPQHF
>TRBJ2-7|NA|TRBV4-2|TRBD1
TGTGCCAGCAGCCATAAGGGACAGACCTACGAGCAGTACTTC
CASSHKGQTYEQYF
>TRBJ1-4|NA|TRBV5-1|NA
TGCGCCAGCAGAGGGGTTCATACTAATGAAAAACTGTTTTTT
CASRGVHTNEKLFF
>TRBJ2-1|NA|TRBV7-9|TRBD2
TGTGCCAGCAGCTTAAATCGAGCGGGAGGGCCCAGCTCCTACAATGAGCAGTTCTTC
CASSLNRAGGPSSYNEQFF